This T cell receptor beta chain was recorded in a study of T cell changes during pregnancy in multiple sclerosis. The repertoire was sequenced with immunoSEQ multiplex PCR; TCRdb's copy has only in-frame clones and lacks some. The table has fewer than 45,000 clones, 90% seen once. This CDR3 is 14 amino acids long. Trimming stripped 5 bases from V and 5 bases from J, with 16 bases between. Germline loops: CDR1 SEHNR, CDR2 FQNEAQ (reference sequence). The origin of this receptor is a female donor with multiple sclerosis, enrolled in a pregnancy study. This chain joins TRBV7-9 and TRBJ2-7; maybe TRBD1 (6 bases). The input for sequencing was CD8+ T cells from peripheral blood mononuclear cells, taken in the first trimester of pregnancy. The CDR3 here is CASSPGTNRDEQYF. The CDR3 coding sequence is TGTGCCAGCAGCCCAGGTACGAACAGGGACGAGCAGTACTTC.